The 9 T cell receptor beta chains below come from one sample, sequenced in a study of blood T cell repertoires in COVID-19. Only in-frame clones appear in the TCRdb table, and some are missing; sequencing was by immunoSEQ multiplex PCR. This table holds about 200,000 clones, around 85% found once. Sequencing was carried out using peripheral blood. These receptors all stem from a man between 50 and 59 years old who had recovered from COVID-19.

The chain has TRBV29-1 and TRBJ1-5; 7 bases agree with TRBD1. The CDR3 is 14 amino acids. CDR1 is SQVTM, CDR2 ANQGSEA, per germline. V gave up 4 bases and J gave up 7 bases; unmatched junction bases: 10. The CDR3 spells CSVVEQGNEQPQHF. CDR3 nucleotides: TGCAGCGTTGTTGAACAGGGGAACGAACAGCCCCAGCATTTT.

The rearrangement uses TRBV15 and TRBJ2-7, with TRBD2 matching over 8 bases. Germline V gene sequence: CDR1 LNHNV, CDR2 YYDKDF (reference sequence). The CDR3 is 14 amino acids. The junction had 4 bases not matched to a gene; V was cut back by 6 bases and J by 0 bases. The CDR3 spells CATRLGRASYEQYF. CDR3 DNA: TGTGCCACCAGACTCGGGAGGGCCTCCTACGAGCAGTACTTC.

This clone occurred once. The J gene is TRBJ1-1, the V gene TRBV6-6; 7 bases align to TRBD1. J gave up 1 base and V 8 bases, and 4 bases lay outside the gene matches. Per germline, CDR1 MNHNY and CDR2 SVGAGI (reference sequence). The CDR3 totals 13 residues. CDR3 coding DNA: TGTGCCAGCGCGACAGGGACGAACACTGAAGCTTTCTTT. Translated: CASATGTNTEAFF.

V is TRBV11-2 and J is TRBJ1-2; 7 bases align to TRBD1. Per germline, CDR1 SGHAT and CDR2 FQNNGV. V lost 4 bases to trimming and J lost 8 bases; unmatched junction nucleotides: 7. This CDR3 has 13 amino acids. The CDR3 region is CASSYTGVQGYTF. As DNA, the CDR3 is TGTGCCAGCAGCTACACAGGGGTACAGGGCTACACCTTC.

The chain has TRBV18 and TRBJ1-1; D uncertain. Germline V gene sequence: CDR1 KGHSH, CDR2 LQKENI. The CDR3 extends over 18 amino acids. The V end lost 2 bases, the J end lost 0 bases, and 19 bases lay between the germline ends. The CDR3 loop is CASSPTGGFSSLNTEAFF. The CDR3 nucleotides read TGTGCCAGCTCACCAACCGGCGGGTTCTCGTCTCTGAACACTGAAGCTTTCTTT.

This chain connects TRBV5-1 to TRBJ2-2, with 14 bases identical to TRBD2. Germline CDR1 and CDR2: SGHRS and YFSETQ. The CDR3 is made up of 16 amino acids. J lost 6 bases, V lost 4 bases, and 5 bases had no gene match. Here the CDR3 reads CASSTGLAGGPGELFF. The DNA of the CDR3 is TGCGCCAGCAGCACAGGACTAGCGGGAGGCCCCGGGGAGCTGTTTTTT. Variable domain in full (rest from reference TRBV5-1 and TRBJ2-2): KAGVTQTPRYLIKTRGQQVTLSCSPISGHRSVSWYQQTPGQGLQFLFEYFSETQRNKGNFPGRFSGRQFSNSRSEMNVSTLELGDSALYLCASSTGLAGGPGELFFGEGSRLTVL.

CDR3 sequence (DNA): TGTGCCAGCAGTTTAAACAGGGGGAAAAACATTCAGTACTTC. Encoded protein: CASSLNRGKNIQYF. This chain joins TRBV28 and TRBJ2-4; 8 bases map to TRBD1. Looked up from germline, CDR1 is MDHEN and CDR2 is SYDVKM. This CDR3 has 14 residues. After removal of 2 bases from V and 4 bases from J, the junction contained 1 base not matched to a gene.

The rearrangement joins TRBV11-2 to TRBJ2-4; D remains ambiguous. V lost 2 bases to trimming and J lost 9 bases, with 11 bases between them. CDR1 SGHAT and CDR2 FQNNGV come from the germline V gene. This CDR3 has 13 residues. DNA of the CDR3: TGTGCCAGCAGCTTAAGTTCTAGAGGCATTCAGTACTTC. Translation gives CASSLSSRGIQYF.

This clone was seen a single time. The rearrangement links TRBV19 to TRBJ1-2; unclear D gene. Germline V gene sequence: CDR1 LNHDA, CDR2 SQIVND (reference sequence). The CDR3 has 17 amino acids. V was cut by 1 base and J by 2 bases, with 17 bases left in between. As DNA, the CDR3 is TGTGCCAGTAGTATAGGGGCCCAGATTTGGGCGAACTATGGCTACACCTTC. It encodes CASSIGAQIWANYGYTF.